What follows are 15 T cell receptor beta chains derived from one specimen sequenced in a study of cytomegalovirus exposure and HLA in healthy donors. Researchers ran the PCR with 60 Vbeta and 13 Jbeta primers. Assay used: immunoSEQ multiplex PCR; TCRdb lists only in-frame clones, some missing. The data hold about 50,000 clones, with about four fifths observed a single time. The sequencing sample was made of PBMCs. The receptors derive from a boy aged 5-17 years in good health and CMV-seropositive.

On this clone itself: The junction differs from germline at one of its ends, possibly a read error. The J gene is TRBJ2-1, the V gene TRBV7-7; D is possibly TRBD2 (5 bases). The CDR3 loop spans 16 amino acids. CDR1 is SSHAT and CDR2 is FNYEAQ in the germline V gene (reference sequence). CDR3: CASSLNPGVAYNEQFF. The DNA of the CDR3 is TGTGCTAGCAGCTTAAATCCCGGGGTCGCCTACAATGAGCAGTTCTTC.

The rearrangement links TRBV15 to TRBJ1-5; D might be TRBD1 (6 bases). This CDR3 has 16 residues. Germline loops: CDR1 LNHNV, CDR2 YYDKDF (reference sequence). V dropped 3 bases and J dropped 4 bases, with 16 bases sitting between them. The chain's CDR3 is CATSRGGPLLNQPQHF. The CDR3 DNA follows: TGTGCCACCAGCAGGGGGGGGCCTCTCCTGAATCAGCCCCAGCATTTT.

This chain joins TRBV27 and TRBJ2-6; no clear D. The CDR3 totals 17 residues. Trimming left V 0 bases short and J 0 bases short, with 9 bases between. CDR1 and CDR2 from the germline V gene are MNHEY and SMNVEV (reference sequence). The CDR3 DNA reads TGTGCCAGCAGTTTATCTCCAACAGACTCTGGGGCCAACGTCCTGACTTTC. Translated, it gives CASSLSPTDSGANVLTF.

This clone was recorded a few times. The chain combines TRBV4-1 with TRBJ1-1; 9 nucleotides match TRBD1. Trimming took 4 bases from V and 10 from J; bases not matched to a gene: 7. In germline, CDR1 is MGHRA, CDR2 YSYEKL. The CDR3 length is 13 residues. CDR3 bases: TGCGCCAGCAGCCCAAGGACAGGGGTTGGAGCTTTCTTT. Its protein is CASSPRTGVGAFF.

About this clone: At one of its ends the junction is not consistent with the germline gene, which may arise from a read error. The chain uses TRBV7-9 and TRBJ1-6; D is perhaps TRBD1 (5 bases). Germline CDR1 reads SEHNR; CDR2 reads FQNEAQ (reference sequence). The CDR3 is made up of 14 amino acids. CDR3 protein: CSSRAGTVNSPLHF. The CDR3, as DNA: TGTTCCAGCAGGGCGGGGACGGTGAACTCACCCCTCCACTTT.

The genes are TRBV10-1 and TRBJ2-1; D remains unclear. Trimming left V 1 base short and J 5 bases short, with 6 bases between. Looked up from germline, CDR1 is WNHNN and CDR2 is SYGVQD (reference sequence). This CDR3 is built from 13 residues. The CDR3 spells CASSEYSDNEQFF. Here the CDR3 DNA reads TGCGCCAGCAGTGAGTACAGTGACAATGAGCAGTTCTTC.

The chain uses TRBV6-1 and TRBJ2-5; 7 bases are a match to TRBD1. The J segment lost 5 bases and the V segment lost 4 bases, leaving 7 bases of the junction unmatched. The CDR3 is 14 residues long. Germline values: CDR1 MNHNS, CDR2 SASEGT. CDR3 DNA sequence: TGTGCCAGCAGTGGACAACAGGGGTGGGAGACCCAGTACTTC. Protein product: CASSGQQGWETQYF.

This clone was seen more than once but under ten times. CDR3 protein: CASNRQGGEKLFF. In nucleotides, the CDR3 is TGCGCCAGCAACCGGCAGGGCGGTGAAAAACTGTTTTTT. The chain joins TRBV10-2 to TRBJ1-4, with TRBD1 as a possible D gene (5 bases). Deletions cut 7 bases from V and 7 bases from J, with 13 bases between. CDR3 length equals 13 residues. Germline V gene data show CDR1 as WSHSY and CDR2 as SAAADI.

The chain is built from TRBV7-2 and TRBJ1-1; D call uncertain. Trimming cost V 0 bases and J 0 bases, with 5 bases left between them. Germline loops: CDR1 SGHTA, CDR2 FQGNSA. This CDR3 spans 14 amino acids. The DNA for the CDR3 is TGTGCCAGCAGCTTAGCGGCTGTGAACACTGAAGCTTTCTTT. Protein sequence: CASSLAAVNTEAFF.

The chain carries TRBV4-2 and TRBJ2-7; D remains unclear. Germline-derived CDR1 and CDR2 are LGHNA and YNFKEQ. CDR3 size: 14 residues. Trimming took 0 bases from V and 7 from J, leaving 13 bases between them. CDR3 sequence (DNA): TGTGCCAGCAGCCAAGAATCTACCGTCGGGGAGCAGTACTTC. This gives the protein CASSQESTVGEQYF.

V and J are TRBV29-1 and TRBJ1-2, with a possible D match to TRBD1 (5 bases). The V end lost 4 bases, the J end lost 1 base, and 10 bases lay between the germline ends. CDR3 length equals 13 residues. Germline CDR1 SQVTM, CDR2 ANQGSEA. CDR3 sequence reads: CSVAGRVNYGYTF. The CDR3 nucleotides read TGCAGCGTTGCAGGGCGAGTTAACTATGGCTACACCTTC. Full variable domain (remainder filled in from reference TRBV29-1 and TRBJ1-2): SAVISQKPSRDICQRGTSLTIQCQVDSQVTMMFWYRQQPGQSLTLIATANQGSEATYESGFVIDKFPISRPNLTFSTLTVSNMSPEDSSIYLCSVAGRVNYGYTFGSGTRLTVV.

The J gene is TRBJ2-3, the V gene TRBV2; unclear D gene. The CDR3 is made up of 15 amino acids. Germline V gene lookup returns CDR1 SNHLY and CDR2 FYNNEI. V lost 6 bases and J lost 5, with 18 bases in between. CDR3: CASRLRFSSVDTQYF. CDR3 DNA sequence: TGTGCCAGCAGACTACGGTTTAGCAGTGTAGATACGCAGTATTTT.

This clone has more than one count but fewer than ten. This chain links TRBV6-4 with TRBJ2-1; tentative D call: TRBD2 (6 bases). This CDR3 is 13 amino acids long. CDR1 MRHNA and CDR2 SNTAGT come from the germline V gene. With 5 bases removed from V and 5 bases from J, the gap between germline ends came to 10 bases. CDR3 amino acids: CASSWDSHNEQFF. The CDR3 region has the DNA TGTGCCAGCAGTTGGGACTCACACAATGAGCAGTTCTTC.

The rearrangement links TRBV19 to TRBJ2-7, with TRBD1 matching over 8 bases. The ends lost 5 bases at V and 4 bases at J; junction bases unmatched: 4. Per the germline V gene, CDR1 is LNHDA and CDR2 is SQIVND (reference sequence). The length of the CDR3 is 13 residues. The CDR3 loop is CASSQGARYEQYF. In DNA, the CDR3 is TGTGCCAGTAGTCAGGGGGCTAGGTACGAGCAGTACTTC. The full variable domain, with the rest looked up from reference TRBV19 and TRBJ2-7, is DGGITQSPKYLFRKEGQNVTLSCEQNLNHDAMYWYRQDPGQGLRLIYYSQIVNDFQKGDIAEGYSVSREKKESFPLTVTSAQKNPTAFYLCASSQGARYEQYFGPGTRLTVT.

The chain carries TRBV11-2 and TRBJ2-6; D is undetermined. The CDR3 totals 13 residues. CDR1 SGHAT and CDR2 FQNNGV come from the germline V gene. Trimming took 3 bases from V and 3 from J, leaving 3 bases between them. Here the CDR3 DNA reads TGTGCCAGCAGCTTTATTGGGGCCAACGTCCTGACTTTC. Residues: CASSFIGANVLTF. Full variable domain (missing parts from reference TRBV11-2 and TRBJ2-6): EAGVAQSPRYKIIEKRQSVAFWCNPISGHATLYWYQQILGQGPKLLIQFQNNGVVDDSQLPKDRFSAERLKGVDSTLKIQPAKLEDSAVYLCASSFIGANVLTFGAGSRLTVL.